The clone carrying this T cell receptor (beta chain) was seen at least ten times. Its specificity is unknown. This sample was taken from a study of T cells after yellow fever vaccination. Study findings and constraints: Booster samples showed a return of most primary-vaccination clones (around 96% CD4, 88% CD8).

V lost 0 bases and J lost 4, with 16 bases in between. CDR1 and CDR2 from the germline V gene are MGHRA and YSYEKL. This CDR3 is built from 16 residues. TCRdb re-derived calls from the 5' RACE reads in MiXCR, one entry per CDR3 protein. Among roughly 50,000 distinct CDR3 sequences listed, 7.4% were seen once. This TCR derives from a man in his late teens or twenties who received the YFV17D yellow fever vaccine. The V call is TRBV4-1, the J call TRBJ2-7; D is uncertain. Sample: CD8+ T cells sorted from PBMCs, taken around 14 days after the first yellow fever vaccination. CDR3: CASSQDQEGRFYEQYF. The DNA of the CDR3 is TGCGCCAGCAGCCAAGATCAAGAAGGCAGGTTTTACGAGCAGTACTTC.